In this sample, the clone carrying this T cell receptor beta chain turned up many times. Its specificity is not known. Germline values: CDR1 SGHTA, CDR2 FQGTGA. This CDR3 has 13 amino acids. Trimming took off 5 bases at V and 2 bases at J, with 9 bases between the two ends. This sample was taken from a study of T cell repertoires in cytomegalovirus infection. TCRdb recomputed calls from the reads with MiXCR, one row per CDR3 protein. Found here are about 110,000 distinct CDR3 sequences, 10% of them singletons; the top ten hold 31%. The specimen sequenced was PBMCs, sequenced either directly or after in vitro stimulation (not recorded which). The sequence came from a human donor in good health (CMV status not recorded). Some clones in this sample may be carry-over from other donors' samples. This chain connects TRBV7-3 to TRBJ2-5; D unresolved. The CDR3 DNA sequence: TGTGCCAGCAGCCTAGTCCATCAAGAGACCCAGTACTTC. This codes for CASSLVHQETQYF.